Given below is one TCR beta chain in context. The PCR had 60 Vbeta and 13 Jbeta primers. The assay was immunoSEQ multiplex PCR, and TCRdb's table has in-frame clones only and misses some. The sample has approximately 140,000 clones; over 75% are singletons. CDR3 size: 12 residues. Germline V gene sequence: CDR1 MNHEY, CDR2 SMNVEV (reference sequence). This entry is derived from a study of cytomegalovirus exposure and HLA in healthy donors. Material for sequencing was PBMCs. This sequence originates from a male donor in good health and CMV-seronegative. The chain is built from TRBV27 and TRBJ2-5, with 8 positions matching TRBD1. The end of the DNA aligns better with TRBJ2-7, so the J call may be wrong. The CDR3 sequence is CASRTGTYEQYF. As DNA, the CDR3 is TGTGCCAGCCGGACAGGGACCTACGAGCAGTACTTC.